A single sample is the source of the 12 T cell receptor beta chains below, sequenced in a study of CD4 T cells in relation to SARS-CoV-2 and coronaviruses. Assay used: immunoSEQ multiplex PCR; TCRdb lists only in-frame clones, some missing. Of around 35,000 clones in the sample, roughly 85% are singletons; the top ten hold 3.1%. The sequenced sample was memory CD4+ T cells from PBMCs. The receptors originated from an adult with COVID-19.

Concerning this clone: The junction differs from germline at one of its ends, possibly a read error. This chain connects TRBV5-8 to TRBJ1-1, with D unresolved. The CDR3 is 13 residues long. CDR1 SGHTS and CDR2 YDEGEE come from the germline V gene. As DNA, the CDR3 is TGTGCCAGCAGCGGCGGGGATTCGCTGGTGAGTGTCTTT. Its translation is CASSGGDSLVSVF.

This sequence joins TRBV7-9 and TRBJ2-2; 9 positions match TRBD2. The CDR3 extends over 19 amino acids. Germline assignment: CDR1 SEHNR and CDR2 FQNEAQ (reference sequence). V lost 3 bases and J lost 9; bases outside the gene matches: 20. The CDR3 sequence is CASSLGFRSAGGVSRELFF. The CDR3 region has the DNA TGTGCCAGCAGCTTGGGCTTTCGGTCTGCGGGAGGGGTTTCACGGGAGCTGTTTTTT.

There are a few counts of this clone. The rearrangement joins TRBV7-3 to TRBJ2-7, with 7 bases that match TRBD2. This CDR3 spans 14 amino acids. With V trimmed by 5 bases and J by 7 bases, 11 bases remained unmatched. CDR1 is SGHTA and CDR2 is FQGTGA in the germline V gene. Here the CDR3 reads CASSPSGGVGEQYF. DNA of the CDR3: TGTGCCAGCAGCCCAAGTGGGGGGGTGGGTGAGCAGTACTTC.

This clone was observed a single time. This chain links TRBV19 with TRBJ2-1; a weak D match, TRBD2 (5 bases). V gave up 3 bases and J gave up 4 bases, with 10 bases separating them. Germline V gene lookup returns CDR1 LNHDA and CDR2 SQIVND (reference sequence). The CDR3 has 14 residues. The CDR3 region has the DNA TGTGCCAGTAGTATTTTAGCGAGTTACAATGAGCAGTTCTTC. This codes for CASSILASYNEQFF.

This chain links TRBV24-1 with TRBJ2-3, with a weak D call TRBD2 (5 bases). Germline V gene sequence: CDR1 KGHDR, CDR2 SFDVKD. The CDR3 runs 16 residues. V dropped 3 bases and J dropped 0 bases, with 12 bases sitting between them. In DNA form, the CDR3 reads TGTGCCACCAGTGATAGAAGCGGAACAAGCACAGATACGCAGTATTTT. It codes for CATSDRSGTSTDTQYF.

The chain links TRBV7-9 to TRBJ2-5; 9 nucleotides agree with TRBD2. The CDR3 length is 14 residues. The junction had 7 bases not matched to a gene; V was cut back by 6 bases and J by 5 bases. From germline, CDR1 is SEHNR and CDR2 FQNEAQ (reference sequence). CDR3 sequence: CASRFNSGSETQYF. The CDR3 DNA sequence: TGTGCCAGCAGATTCAATAGCGGGAGTGAGACCCAGTACTTC.

The V gene is TRBV9, the J gene TRBJ2-7; D is possibly TRBD1 or TRBD2 (5 bases each). This CDR3 region has 13 residues. CDR1 and CDR2 from the germline V gene are SGDLS and YYNGEE. The V end was cut by 4 bases, the J end by 6 bases, with 14 bases between. CDR3 sequence (DNA): TGTGCCAGCAGCCTCGGGACCGGAGGCGAGCAGTACTTC. This translates into CASSLGTGGEQYF.

V gene TRBV6-5 combines with J gene TRBJ2-4; TRBD1 is a possible D gene (5 bases). There are 14 residues in the CDR3. Germline CDR1 MNHEY, CDR2 SVGAGI. V was cut by 6 bases and J by 7 bases, with 16 bases left in between. CDR3 bases: TGTGCCAGCAGGCCTGATAGGGGTGGGAACATTCAGTACTTC. Protein: CASRPDRGGNIQYF.

Only one count was recorded for this clone. The chain carries TRBV5-8 and TRBJ2-7; 12 bases are shared with TRBD1. V lost 3 bases and J lost 7; bases outside the gene matches: 5. The CDR3 length is 14 residues. CDR1 is SGHTS, CDR2 YDEGEE, per germline. CDR3 sequence: CASSWGQGAREQYF. The CDR3 nucleotides are TGTGCCAGCAGCTGGGGACAGGGGGCTCGAGAGCAGTACTTC.

The J gene is TRBJ2-2, the V gene TRBV5-1; D assignment may be TRBD1 or TRBD2 (5 bases each). Germline CDR1 SGHRS, CDR2 YFSETQ. V was shortened by 3 bases and J by 7 bases, with 16 bases between the two germline ends. CDR3 length: 15 residues. The DNA for the CDR3 is TGCGCCAGCAGCTCTCGCGGTAGGGACCACGGGGAGCTGTTTTTT. Residues: CASSSRGRDHGELFF.

V usage is TRBV7-9 and J usage is TRBJ2-3; TRBD1 is a possible D gene (5 bases). CDR3 length: 14 amino acids. V lost 1 base, J lost 4 bases, and 9 bases lay in between. Per the germline V gene, CDR1 is SEHNR and CDR2 is FQNEAQ (reference sequence). CDR3 bases: TGTGCCAGCAGCTTAGAAGGGGATGCAGATACGCAGTATTTT. Its translation: CASSLEGDADTQYF.

Only a few counts were recorded for this clone. The chain employs TRBV19 and TRBJ2-3, with D tentatively TRBD1 (5 bases). This CDR3 is 15 amino acids long. V lost 5 bases, J lost 6 bases, and 18 bases lay in between. Germline V lookup: CDR1 LNHDA, CDR2 SQIVND (reference sequence). The CDR3 region is CASSVQGEGVDTQYF. The CDR3 DNA reads as TGTGCCAGTAGTGTTCAGGGTGAAGGTGTTGATACGCAGTATTTT.